A single count supports the clone carrying this T cell receptor (beta chain). The sample originates from a study of blood T cell repertoires in COVID-19. Background on the study: Samples taken during acute and convalescent COVID-19 were collected in the United States, Italy and Spain.

Original processing notes: Cell counts per sample came from amplifying reference gene primers. This table comes from immunoSEQ multiplex PCR, and its TCRdb copy is limited to in-frame clones, with some not included. That table supplies the V and J calls and clone size; D and trimming were determined from the DNA. The sample has approximately 75,000 clones; approximately 85% are singletons. Germline CDR1 SEHNR, CDR2 FQNEAQ (reference sequence). The length of the CDR3 is 16 residues. The junction had 13 bases not matched to a gene; V was cut back by 5 bases and J by 3 bases. Sample: peripheral blood. The sequence derives from a man older than 75 with acute or convalescent COVID-19. This chain connects TRBV7-9 to TRBJ2-7, with 7 bases identical to TRBD1. The CDR3, as DNA: TGTGCCAGCAGCCCTAGACAGGGCATAGGAGTCTACGAGCAGTACTTC. It specifies CASSPRQGIGVYEQYF.